A selection of T cell receptor beta chains follows, all from one sample in a study of cytomegalovirus exposure and HLA in healthy donors. Data came from immunoSEQ multiplex PCR; TCRdb stores just in-frame clones and leaves some out. There are some 120,000 clones in the sample; about 87% occur only once, and about 2.1% lies in the top ten. Material for sequencing was PBMCs. These receptors were taken from a woman younger than 30 in good health and CMV-seronegative. CDR3s include the opening cysteine and the closing phenylalanine or tryptophan. The D gene is left open where the match is weak. The size field is filled for only some rows; it gives once, few, many or a size class.

d_call: TRBD1; clone_size: NA; v_call: TRBV2; j_call: TRBJ2-1; cdr3_nt: TGTGCCAGCAGTGACAGGGGGATCGATGAGCAGTTCTTC; cdr3_aa: CASSDRGIDEQFF
d_call: TRBD2; clone_size: NA; v_call: TRBV5-4; j_call: TRBJ2-7; cdr3_nt: TGTGCCAGCAGCTTTGGAGGGAGGGCCTACGAGCAGTACTTC; cdr3_aa: CASSFGGRAYEQYF
d_call: TRBD1; clone_size: NA; v_call: TRBV10-1; j_call: TRBJ2-3; cdr3_nt: TGCGCCAGCAGTGAGTCAGGGGGCTACACAGATACGCAGTATTTT; cdr3_aa: CASSESGGYTDTQYF
d_call: NA; clone_size: NA; v_call: TRBV2; j_call: TRBJ1-6; cdr3_nt: TGTGCCAGCTCACATCGGGGGGAAAAGGATTCACCCCTCCACTTT; cdr3_aa: CASSHRGEKDSPLHF
d_call: NA; clone_size: NA; v_call: TRBV5-6; j_call: TRBJ2-2; cdr3_nt: TGTGCCAGCAGCTCTACTTCCGGGGAGCTGTTTTTT; cdr3_aa: CASSSTSGELFF
d_call: NA; clone_size: NA; v_call: TRBV5-6; j_call: TRBJ1-4; cdr3_nt: TGTGCCAGCAGCTTCGGGGGGTTTAATGAAAAACTGTTTTTT; cdr3_aa: CASSFGGFNEKLFF
d_call: TRBD1; clone_size: NA; v_call: TRBV28; j_call: TRBJ2-7; cdr3_nt: TGTGCCAGCAGTTTTAAGGCAGGGGGCTCCTACGAGCAGTACTTC; cdr3_aa: CASSFKAGGSYEQYF
d_call: NA; clone_size: NA; v_call: TRBV6-1; j_call: TRBJ2-5; cdr3_nt: TGTGCCAGCACCGGCGGCTTGGTAGAGACCCAGTACTTC; cdr3_aa: CASTGGLVETQYF
d_call: NA; clone_size: few; v_call: TRBV7-9; j_call: TRBJ1-1; cdr3_nt: TGTGCCAGCAGCCTAATGAACACTGAAGCTTTCTTT; cdr3_aa: CASSLMNTEAFF
d_call: NA; clone_size: once; v_call: TRBV7-9; j_call: TRBJ2-1; cdr3_nt: TGTGCCAGCAGCTTTCCCCCGTATACCTACAATGAGCAGTTCTTC; cdr3_aa: CASSFPPYTYNEQFF
d_call: TRBD1; clone_size: NA; v_call: TRBV23-1; j_call: TRBJ2-7; cdr3_nt: TGCGCCAGCAGCCGGGAACGGGACAGGGGGCAGGAGCAGTACTTC; cdr3_aa: CASSRERDRGQEQYF
d_call: TRBD2; clone_size: NA; v_call: TRBV7-9; j_call: TRBJ2-1; cdr3_nt: TGTGCCAGCAGCACACTAGCGGGTAGCTACAATGAGCAGTTCTTC; cdr3_aa: CASSTLAGSYNEQFF
d_call: TRBD1; clone_size: NA; v_call: TRBV18; j_call: TRBJ2-5; cdr3_nt: TGTGCCAGCTCAAGCAACAGGGGGCTACGTTCTTTAGAGACCCAGTACTTC; cdr3_aa: CASSSNRGLRSLETQYF
d_call: TRBD1; clone_size: NA; v_call: TRBV28; j_call: TRBJ2-3; cdr3_nt: TGTGCCAGCAGTCCTACGGGACAGGGGCCAGATACGCAGTATTTT; cdr3_aa: CASSPTGQGPDTQYF
d_call: TRBD2; clone_size: NA; v_call: TRBV18; j_call: TRBJ2-3; cdr3_nt: TGTGCCAGCTCACCAAGGACTAGCGGGGGTCCAGATACGCAGTATTTT; cdr3_aa: CASSPRTSGGPDTQYF
d_call: NA; clone_size: NA; v_call: TRBV6-5; j_call: TRBJ1-1; cdr3_nt: TGTGCCAGCAGTTACTCGCGGGGACGGAACACTGAAGCTTTCTTT; cdr3_aa: CASSYSRGRNTEAFF
d_call: TRBD2; clone_size: NA; v_call: TRBV6-1; j_call: TRBJ2-3; cdr3_nt: TGTGCCAGCAGGGAAAGTAGCGGGGCTAGCACAGATACGCAGTATTTT; cdr3_aa: CASRESSGASTDTQYF
d_call: TRBD2; clone_size: NA; v_call: TRBV5-1; j_call: TRBJ2-7; cdr3_nt: TGCGCCAGCAGCTTGTTTATTAGCGGGGGGGCCTACGAGCAGTACTTC; cdr3_aa: CASSLFISGGAYEQYF
d_call: TRBD1; clone_size: NA; v_call: TRBV7-9; j_call: TRBJ1-2; cdr3_nt: TGTGCCAGCAGCGTAGGGGACAGGGCAGGAGGTGGCTACACCTTC; cdr3_aa: CASSVGDRAGGGYTF
d_call: TRBD1; clone_size: NA; v_call: TRBV9; j_call: TRBJ1-4; cdr3_nt: TGTGCCAGCAGCGCCAGCGGGACAGGGGGTGAAAAACTGTTTTTT; cdr3_aa: CASSASGTGGEKLFF
d_call: NA; clone_size: NA; v_call: TRBV5-4; j_call: TRBJ2-1; cdr3_nt: TGTGCCAGCAGCTTCCGGGACTCCTACAATGAGCAGTTCTTC; cdr3_aa: CASSFRDSYNEQFF
d_call: NA; clone_size: NA; v_call: TRBV25-1; j_call: TRBJ2-3; cdr3_nt: TGTGCCAGCAGCGGAGTTGGGAGAGATACGCAGTATTTT; cdr3_aa: CASSGVGRDTQYF
d_call: TRBD1; clone_size: NA; v_call: TRBV6-4; j_call: TRBJ1-1; cdr3_nt: TGTGCCAGCAGTGACCGGGACAGGCCTTCGAACACTGAAGCTTTCTTT; cdr3_aa: CASSDRDRPSNTEAFF
d_call: TRBD2; clone_size: NA; v_call: TRBV4-1; j_call: TRBJ2-1; cdr3_nt: TGCGCCAGCAGTCTGGACGGGAGGGCCTTCAATGAGCAGTTCTTC; cdr3_aa: CASSLDGRAFNEQFF
d_call: TRBD1; clone_size: NA; v_call: TRBV11-2; j_call: TRBJ2-2; cdr3_nt: TGTGCCAGCAGCTTAGCTCCGGACAGGCCAACCGGGGAGCTGTTTTTT; cdr3_aa: CASSLAPDRPTGELFF
d_call: NA; clone_size: NA; v_call: TRBV7-2; j_call: TRBJ2-1; cdr3_nt: TGTGCCAGCAGCTTTGCGGGACAGCCTTACAATGAGCAGTTCTTC; cdr3_aa: CASSFAGQPYNEQFF
d_call: TRBD1; clone_size: NA; v_call: TRBV27; j_call: TRBJ1-2; cdr3_nt: TGTGCCAGCAGTTGGGACAGGGCGGGTGGCTACACCTTC; cdr3_aa: CASSWDRAGGYTF
d_call: NA; clone_size: NA; v_call: TRBV23-1; j_call: TRBJ2-7; cdr3_nt: TGCGCCAGTACAGGAAGGTCCTACGAGCAGTACTTC; cdr3_aa: CASTGRSYEQYF
d_call: NA; clone_size: NA; v_call: TRBV6-6; j_call: TRBJ1-1; cdr3_nt: TGTGCCAGCAGCCGGACAAAGCCGGCTGAAGCTTTCTTT; cdr3_aa: CASSRTKPAEAFF
d_call: TRBD1; clone_size: NA; v_call: TRBV28; j_call: TRBJ1-1; cdr3_nt: TGTGCCAGCAGTTTGGGCGGGACAGGGGGCACTGAAGCTTTCTTT; cdr3_aa: CASSLGGTGGTEAFF
d_call: NA; clone_size: NA; v_call: TRBV27; j_call: TRBJ1-1; cdr3_nt: TGTGCCAGCAGTTTAGCCCGGACAGTCCCGGAAGCTTTCTTT; cdr3_aa: CASSLARTVPEAFF
d_call: TRBD1; clone_size: once; v_call: TRBV14; j_call: TRBJ2-7; cdr3_nt: TGTGCCAGCAGCCAAGATCGACAGGGGGTGCCCTACGAGCAGTACTTC; cdr3_aa: CASSQDRQGVPYEQYF
d_call: TRBD1; clone_size: NA; v_call: TRBV28; j_call: TRBJ1-4; cdr3_nt: TGTGCCAGCACCGGGGGGGGGACAGGGAACGAAAAACTGTTTTTT; cdr3_aa: CASTGGGTGNEKLFF
d_call: NA; clone_size: NA; v_call: TRBV5-4; j_call: TRBJ1-6; cdr3_nt: TGTGCCAGCAGCTCAGACAAGAGCTATTCACCCCTCCACTTT; cdr3_aa: CASSSDKSYSPLHF
d_call: NA; clone_size: NA; v_call: TRBV7-2; j_call: TRBJ1-2; cdr3_nt: TGTGCCAGCAGTGGACAGCTGGCATATGGCTACACCTTC; cdr3_aa: CASSGQLAYGYTF